These T cell receptor beta chains were read from a single sample in a study of OX40 agonist ivuxolimab in advanced cancers. The assay was immunoSEQ multiplex PCR, and TCRdb's table has in-frame clones only and misses some. The sample holds 51,000 or so clones; approximately 85% are singletons and the top ten take under 2%. Sequencing used CD4+ or CD8+ T cells sorted from blood, obtained in a trial of the OX40 agonist ivuxolimab. The source of these receptors is an adult with an advanced solid tumor such as melanoma, head and neck, liver or kidney cancer. CDR3s include the opening cysteine and the closing phenylalanine or tryptophan. A D gene is named only where the DNA matches it firmly. Rows may omit the clone size; those that give it use once, few, many or a size class.

J gene | clone size | V gene | D gene | CDR3 protein | CDR3 DNA
TRBJ1-2 | few | TRBV6-5 | . | CASRQNLFNYGYTF | TGTGCCAGCCGACAGAACCTCTTTAACTATGGCTACACCTTC
TRBJ2-3 | few | TRBV4-1 | TRBD2 | CASSKAGGTATDTQYF | TGCGCCAGCAGCAAGGCGGGGGGAACTGCCACAGATACGCAGTATTTT
TRBJ1-2 | few | TRBV28 | TRBD1 | CASSSPPGQVRYGYTF | TGTGCCAGCAGTTCCCCGCCGGGACAGGTACGCTATGGCTACACCTTC
TRBJ2-1 | . | TRBV5-8 | . | CASSLVGSNEQFF | TGTGCCAGCAGCTTGGTTGGGTCCAATGAGCAGTTCTTC
TRBJ2-1 | few | TRBV7-7 | TRBD1 | CASSLGTGSNEQFF | TGTGCCAGCAGCTTAGGGACAGGGTCAAATGAGCAGTTCTTC
TRBJ2-7 | . | TRBV27 | TRBD1 | CASSRSGGTSYEQYF | TGTGCCAGCAGCCGATCAGGGGGCACCTCCTACGAGCAGTACTTC
TRBJ2-1 | . | TRBV10-3 | . | CAISDQRSGSSYNEQFF | TGTGCCATCAGTGACCAGCGGAGCGGAAGCTCCTACAATGAGCAGTTCTTC
TRBJ2-1 | . | TRBV5-8 | . | CASRLDYNEQFF | TGTGCCAGCAGACTTGACTACAATGAGCAGTTCTTC
TRBJ1-1 | once | TRBV29-1 | . | CSVLAGRVGAFF | TGCAGCGTTCTCGCAGGGCGGGTAGGAGCTTTCTTT
TRBJ2-2 | . | TRBV5-6 | . | CASSLEMLNTGELFF | TGTGCCAGCAGCTTGGAAATGTTGAACACCGGGGAGCTGTTTTTT
TRBJ1-1 | . | TRBV28 | TRBD1 | CASIPTGTAILNTEAFF | TGTGCCAGCATACCTACCGGGACAGCCATCCTGAACACTGAAGCTTTCTTT
TRBJ2-7 | . | TRBV7-8 | . | CASSLSGTYEQYF | TGTGCCAGCAGCTTGTCCGGGACCTACGAGCAGTACTTC
TRBJ1-2 | . | TRBV2 | TRBD1 | CASSKGQDYGYTF | TGTGCCAGCAGTAAAGGACAGGACTATGGCTACACCTTC
TRBJ2-7 | . | TRBV7-2 | . | CASSPRQALSEQYF | TGTGCCAGCAGCCCCCGACAGGCACTTTCCGAGCAGTACTTC
TRBJ2-5 | . | TRBV5-1 | . | CASRTGRGGGETQYF | TGCGCCAGCAGAACCGGCAGGGGAGGGGGGGAGACCCAGTACTTC
TRBJ1-5 | . | TRBV28 | TRBD1 | CASSPRQGRTNQPQHF | TGTGCCAGCAGTCCGCGACAGGGTAGGACCAATCAGCCCCAGCATTTT
TRBJ2-5 | . | TRBV11-2 | . | CASSLNSRRETQYF | TGTGCCAGCAGCTTAAACTCACGGCGAGAGACCCAGTACTTC
TRBJ2-2 | . | TRBV9 | TRBD1 | CASSVDFPGQGSGELFF | TGTGCCAGCAGCGTAGACTTCCCAGGACAGGGAAGCGGGGAGCTGTTTTTT
TRBJ1-3 | . | TRBV10-2 | TRBD1 | CATATGTGDFGGNTIYF | TGCGCCACGGCGACCGGGACAGGGGATTTCGGGGGAAACACCATATATTTT
TRBJ1-5 | . | TRBV27 | TRBD1 | CASSLLGQGDYSNQPQHF | TGTGCCAGCAGTTTATTGGGACAGGGCGACTATAGCAATCAGCCCCAGCATTTT
TRBJ2-7 | . | TRBV18 | . | CASSPLQGLETYEQYF | TGTGCCAGCTCACCACTTCAGGGGCTTGAAACCTACGAGCAGTACTTC
TRBJ1-6 | . | TRBV5-4 | . | CASSLAGGKNSPLHF | TGTGCCAGCAGCTTGGCCGGGGGCAAAAATTCACCCCTCCACTTT
TRBJ2-7 | . | TRBV7-2 | . | CASSSYIRDYEQYF | TGTGCCAGCAGCTCCTACATCCGGGACTACGAGCAGTACTTC
TRBJ1-1 | . | TRBV10-2 | . | CASSDEGLPNSEAFF | TGCGCCAGCAGTGATGAGGGTCTACCGAACTCTGAAGCTTTCTTT
TRBJ2-1 | . | TRBV10-3 | TRBD2 | CAISLLAGGIDEQFF | TGTGCCATCAGTTTACTAGCGGGAGGAATCGATGAGCAGTTCTTC
TRBJ2-3 | . | TRBV5-8 | TRBD2 | CTSSASRGGLPRTDTQYF | TGTACCAGCAGCGCAAGCCGGGGGGGCCTCCCTCGCACAGATACGCAGTATTTT
TRBJ1-5 | . | TRBV6-5 | . | CASSRQGNQPQHF | TGTGCCAGCAGCAGACAGGGCAATCAGCCCCAGCATTTT
TRBJ2-7 | . | TRBV5-1 | TRBD1 | CASSLGGTGRRYEQYF | TGCGCCAGCAGCTTGGGAGGGACAGGGAGAAGATACGAGCAGTACTTC
TRBJ1-1 | . | TRBV7-8 | . | CASSLKMGTEAFF | TGTGCCAGCAGCTTAAAGATGGGAACTGAAGCTTTCTTT
TRBJ2-7 | . | TRBV19 | TRBD1 | CASSPRGQGTYEQYF | TGTGCCAGTAGTCCTCGGGGACAGGGGACCTACGAGCAGTACTTC
TRBJ1-1 | . | TRBV28 | . | CASSLGAMRTEAFF | TGTGCCAGCAGTTTAGGGGCCATGAGGACTGAAGCTTTCTTT
TRBJ2-7 | . | TRBV6-5 | . | CASSTGYEQYF | TGTGCCAGCAGTACCGGGTACGAGCAGTACTTC
TRBJ2-3 | few | TRBV28 | . | CASTNTDTQYF | TGTGCCAGCACCAACACAGATACGCAGTATTTT
TRBJ2-5 | . | TRBV14 | TRBD2 | CASSQVGGRAGETQYF | TGTGCCAGCAGCCAAGTCGGCGGGAGGGCCGGAGAGACCCAGTACTTC
TRBJ2-2 | . | TRBV27 | TRBD1 | CASAHRGLNTGELFF | TGTGCCAGCGCTCACAGGGGGCTGAACACCGGGGAGCTGTTTTTT
TRBJ1-2 | . | TRBV6-5 | TRBD1 | CASTRDRGDGYTF | TGTGCCAGCACCAGAGACAGGGGGGATGGCTACACCTTC
TRBJ1-2 | . | TRBV6-5 | . | CASSYTQVTNYGYTF | TGTGCCAGCAGTTACACGCAGGTTACAAACTATGGCTACACCTTC
TRBJ1-5 | . | TRBV2 | . | CASSSQNLNQPQHF | TGTGCCAGCAGTTCGCAAAACCTCAATCAGCCCCAGCATTTT
TRBJ2-7 | . | TRBV7-2 | TRBD1 | CASSLEAGQGREQYF | TGTGCCAGCAGCTTAGAAGCGGGACAGGGTCGCGAGCAGTACTTC
TRBJ2-3 | . | TRBV7-8 | TRBD1 | CASSPTGVTDTQYF | TGTGCCAGCAGCCCAACAGGGGTGACAGATACGCAGTATTTT
TRBJ2-2 | . | TRBV7-3 | . | CASSPQDRYTGELFF | TGTGCCAGCAGCCCCCAGGACAGATACACCGGGGAGCTGTTTTTT
TRBJ2-1 | . | TRBV7-9 | TRBD2 | CASSLTSAGVNEQFF | TGTGCCAGCAGCTTAACGTCGGCGGGGGTCAATGAGCAGTTCTTC
TRBJ2-1 | . | TRBV5-4 | . | CASSLGAKGSYNEQFF | TGTGCCAGCAGCTTGGGGGCGAAGGGGAGCTACAATGAGCAGTTCTTC
TRBJ1-5 | . | TRBV5-1 | . | CASSPGLTNQPQHF | TGCGCCAGCAGCCCGGGCCTAACAAATCAGCCCCAGCATTTT
TRBJ1-1 | . | TRBV5-6 | TRBD1 | CASSLYSLQGDHPF | TGTGCCAGCAGCTTGTATAGTCTACAGGGGGATCACCCATTT
TRBJ2-3 | . | TRBV6-1 | . | CASIRSHSDTQYF | TGTGCCAGCATCCGCTCCCACTCGGATACGCAGTATTTT
TRBJ1-6 | . | TRBV4-3 | . | CASSQTAGADSPLHF | TGCGCCAGCAGCCAGACGGCGGGGGCCGATTCACCCCTCCACTTT
TRBJ1-1 | . | TRBV30 | . | CAWSGVSEAFF | TGTGCCTGGAGCGGGGTATCCGAAGCTTTCTTT
TRBJ2-2 | . | TRBV29-1 | . | CSVAGRGATGELFF | TGCAGCGTCGCGGGCAGGGGCGCCACCGGGGAGCTGTTTTTT
TRBJ1-2 | . | TRBV5-4 | . | CASNNRQFYGYTF | TGTGCCAGCAACAACCGACAGTTCTATGGCTACACCTTC
TRBJ2-5 | . | TRBV19 | . | CASSITSIQETQYF | TGTGCCAGTAGTATAACGAGTATCCAAGAGACCCAGTACTTC
TRBJ1-1 | . | TRBV5-8 | TRBD1 | CASSLADLRQGASRAEAFF | TGTGCCAGCAGCTTGGCGGACCTTCGACAGGGGGCAAGTCGCGCTGAAGCTTTCTTT
TRBJ2-3 | . | TRBV20-1 | . | CSAREEDTQYF | TGCAGTGCTAGAGAGGAAGATACGCAGTATTTT
TRBJ2-7 | once | TRBV5-6 | . | CASSLEGFPGASYEQYF | TGTGCCAGCAGCTTGGAGGGTTTCCCAGGAGCCTCCTACGAGCAGTACTTC